This paragraph covers one T cell receptor (beta chain) sequence. The record originates from a study of blood T cell repertoires in COVID-19. Study-wide context: The United States, Italy and Spain were the sources of the acute and convalescent COVID-19 samples. Sources were T cells, B-cell-depleted T cells, or PBMCs; the material itself was cDNA or gDNA.

With 0 bases removed from V and 8 bases from J, the gap between germline ends came to 11 bases. Per germline, CDR1 SGHKS and CDR2 YYEKEE (reference sequence). The CDR3 is 14 residues long. In the study's own analysis: Nucleated cell number was recorded as an estimate derived from reference gene primer amplification. Sequencing was performed with immunoSEQ multiplex PCR; in TCRdb, only in-frame clones are kept and a portion is missing. That table gives V, J and clone size, and the DNA gave D and trimming. The data contain under 300,000 clones, around 90% of them singletons. This receptor was obtained from a man in his 60s who had recovered from COVID-19. The chain has TRBV5-5 and TRBJ2-2; D is perhaps TRBD1 (5 bases). Sequenced: peripheral blood. The CDR3 DNA follows: TGTGCCAGCAGCTTGGCGCCACAGGCGGGGGAGCTGTTTTTT. Its protein product is CASSLAPQAGELFF.